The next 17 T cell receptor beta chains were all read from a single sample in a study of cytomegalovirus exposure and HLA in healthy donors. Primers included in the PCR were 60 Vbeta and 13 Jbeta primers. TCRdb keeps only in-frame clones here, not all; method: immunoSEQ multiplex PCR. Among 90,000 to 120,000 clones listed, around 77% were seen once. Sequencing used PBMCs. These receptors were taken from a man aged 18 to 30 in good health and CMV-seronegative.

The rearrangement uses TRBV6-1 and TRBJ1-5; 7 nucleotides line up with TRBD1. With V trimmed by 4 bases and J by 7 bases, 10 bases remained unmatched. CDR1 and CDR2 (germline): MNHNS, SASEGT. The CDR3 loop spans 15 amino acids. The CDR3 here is CASSGQGMVGQPQHF. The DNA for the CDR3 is TGTGCCAGCAGTGGACAGGGAATGGTCGGACAGCCCCAGCATTTT.

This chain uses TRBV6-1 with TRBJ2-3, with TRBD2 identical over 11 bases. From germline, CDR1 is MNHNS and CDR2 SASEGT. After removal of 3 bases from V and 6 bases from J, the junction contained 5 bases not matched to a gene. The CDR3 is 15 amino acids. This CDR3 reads CASSDSASGGDTQYF. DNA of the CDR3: TGTGCCAGCAGTGACTCGGCTAGCGGGGGGGATACGCAGTATTTT.

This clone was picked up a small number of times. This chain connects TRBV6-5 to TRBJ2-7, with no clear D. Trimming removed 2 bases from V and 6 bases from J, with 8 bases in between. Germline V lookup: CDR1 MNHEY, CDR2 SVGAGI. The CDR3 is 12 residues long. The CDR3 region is CASSYTGSEQYF. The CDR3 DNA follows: TGTGCCAGCAGTTACACGGGTTCCGAGCAGTACTTC.

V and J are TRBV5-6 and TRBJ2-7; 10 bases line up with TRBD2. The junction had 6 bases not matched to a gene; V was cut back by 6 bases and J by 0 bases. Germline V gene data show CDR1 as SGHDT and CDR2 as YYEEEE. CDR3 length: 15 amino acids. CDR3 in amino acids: CASTLRTSGSYEQYF. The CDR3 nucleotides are TGTGCCAGCACCTTAAGGACTAGCGGCTCCTACGAGCAGTACTTC.

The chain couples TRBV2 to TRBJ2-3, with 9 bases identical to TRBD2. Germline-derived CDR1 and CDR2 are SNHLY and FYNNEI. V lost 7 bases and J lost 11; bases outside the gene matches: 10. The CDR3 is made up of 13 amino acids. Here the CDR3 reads CASIAGAPHGQYF. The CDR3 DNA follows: TGTGCCAGCATAGCGGGGGCCCCCCATGGGCAGTATTTT.

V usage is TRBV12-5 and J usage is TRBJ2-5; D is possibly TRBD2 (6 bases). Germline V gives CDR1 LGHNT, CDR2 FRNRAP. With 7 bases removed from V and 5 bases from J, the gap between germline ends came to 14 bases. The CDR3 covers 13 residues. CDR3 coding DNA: TGTGCTAGTGCTACGTCTAGCGATGAGACCCAGTACTTC. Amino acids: CASATSSDETQYF.

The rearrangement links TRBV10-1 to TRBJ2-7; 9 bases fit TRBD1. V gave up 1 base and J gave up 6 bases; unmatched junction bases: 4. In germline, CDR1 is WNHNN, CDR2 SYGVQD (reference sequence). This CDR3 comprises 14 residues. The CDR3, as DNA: TGCGCCAGCAGTGAGTGGACAGGGGCGGGCGAGCAGTACTTC. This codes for CASSEWTGAGEQYF.

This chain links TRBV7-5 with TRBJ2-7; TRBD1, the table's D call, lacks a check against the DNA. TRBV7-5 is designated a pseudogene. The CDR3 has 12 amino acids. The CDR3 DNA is TGTGTCAGAAGGTCGACAGGGATCGGGCAGTACTTC. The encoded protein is CVRRSTGIGQYF.

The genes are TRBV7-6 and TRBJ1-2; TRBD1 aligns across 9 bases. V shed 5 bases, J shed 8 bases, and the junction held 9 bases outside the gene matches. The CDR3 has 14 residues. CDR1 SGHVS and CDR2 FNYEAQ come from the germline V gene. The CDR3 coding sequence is TGTGCCAGCAGCCCGACAGGGGGAGGGGGAGGCTACACCTTC. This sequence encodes CASSPTGGGGGYTF.

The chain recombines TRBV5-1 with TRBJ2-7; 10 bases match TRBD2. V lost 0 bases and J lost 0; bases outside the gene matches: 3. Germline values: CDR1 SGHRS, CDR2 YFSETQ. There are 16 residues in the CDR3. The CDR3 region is CASSLGLAGVSYEQYF. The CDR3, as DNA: TGCGCCAGCAGCTTGGGGCTAGCGGGGGTCTCCTACGAGCAGTACTTC.

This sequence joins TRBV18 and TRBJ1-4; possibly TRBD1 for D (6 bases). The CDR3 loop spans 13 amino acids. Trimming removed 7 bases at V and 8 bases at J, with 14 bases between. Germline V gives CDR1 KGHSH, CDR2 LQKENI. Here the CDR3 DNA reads TGTGCCAGCTACGGGGGGCACGGGGAAAAACTGTTTTTT. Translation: CASYGGHGEKLFF.

The CDR3 DNA reads TGTGCCAGCAGTTTAGGAGGAGAACTCCGATACGAGCAGTACTTC. This translates into CASSLGGELRYEQYF. The chain links TRBV28 to TRBJ2-7; perhaps TRBD2 as D (5 bases). This CDR3 is built from 15 residues. Germline assignment: CDR1 MDHEN and CDR2 SYDVKM. The V end was cut by 2 bases, the J end by 4 bases, with 15 bases between.

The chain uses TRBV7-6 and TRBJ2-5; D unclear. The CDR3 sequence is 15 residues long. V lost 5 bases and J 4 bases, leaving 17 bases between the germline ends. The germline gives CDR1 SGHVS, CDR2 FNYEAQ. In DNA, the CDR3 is TGTGCCAGCAGCCCCTCGGCCAGCCGCGGAGAGACCCAGTACTTC. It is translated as CASSPSASRGETQYF.

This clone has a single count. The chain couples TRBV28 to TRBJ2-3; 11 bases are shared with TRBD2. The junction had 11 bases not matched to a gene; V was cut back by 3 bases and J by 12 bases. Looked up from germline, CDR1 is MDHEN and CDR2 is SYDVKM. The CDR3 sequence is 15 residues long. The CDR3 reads CASSFPTPSGGFQYF. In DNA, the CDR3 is TGTGCCAGCAGTTTCCCGACCCCTAGCGGGGGGTTTCAGTATTTT.

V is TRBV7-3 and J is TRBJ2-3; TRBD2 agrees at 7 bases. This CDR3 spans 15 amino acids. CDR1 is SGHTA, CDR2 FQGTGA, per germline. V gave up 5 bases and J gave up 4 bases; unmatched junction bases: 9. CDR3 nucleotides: TGTGCCAGCAGCCCGGTAGGCGGGGGTGCAGATACGCAGTATTTT. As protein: CASSPVGGGADTQYF.

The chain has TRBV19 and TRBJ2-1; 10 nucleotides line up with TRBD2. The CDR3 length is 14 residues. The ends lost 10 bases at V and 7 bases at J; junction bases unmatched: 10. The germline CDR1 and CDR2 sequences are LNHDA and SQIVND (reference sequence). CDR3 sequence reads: CATASGGLQNEQFF. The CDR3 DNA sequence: TGTGCCACTGCTAGCGGGGGTCTACAGAATGAGCAGTTCTTC.

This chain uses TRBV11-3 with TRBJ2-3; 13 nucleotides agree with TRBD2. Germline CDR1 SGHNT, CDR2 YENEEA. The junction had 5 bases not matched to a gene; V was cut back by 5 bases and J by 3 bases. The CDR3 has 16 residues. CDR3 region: CASSQGTSGVTDTQYF. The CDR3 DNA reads TGTGCCAGCAGCCAAGGGACTAGCGGGGTTACAGATACGCAGTATTTT. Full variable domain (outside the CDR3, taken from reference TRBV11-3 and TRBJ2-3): EAGVVQSPRYKIIEKKQPVAFWCNPISGHNTLYWYLQNLGQGPELLIRYENEEAVDDSQLPKDRFSAERLKGVDSTLKIQPAELGDSAVYLCASSQGTSGVTDTQYFGPGTRLTVL.